Here is one T cell receptor beta chain with its context. Its antigen remains unknown. The sequenced fragment ends 3 residues before the CDR3 boundary, so the rest is inferred from the germline J gene. Method: immunoSEQ multiplex PCR; TCRdb's copy keeps in-frame clones and lacks some. This table holds around 31,000 clones. MY09/MY11 PCR detected cervical HPV DNA; dot-blot assigned genotypes. These data are taken from a study of T cells in women clearing cervical HPV infection. CDR3 length: 15 residues. The germline CDR1 and CDR2 sequences are GTSNPN and SVGIG (reference sequence). V shed 5 bases, J shed 5 bases, and the junction held 6 bases outside the gene matches. Overall study results and limits: Richness differences could reflect unmeasured T-cell content per sample.

This TCR was recovered from a woman aged 18-70 years with a cervical HPV16 infection that either progressed to CIN3+ or cleared (not recorded which). Sequencing was done on a sample of blood buffy coat. V and J are TRBV30 and TRBJ2-2; 12 bases map to TRBD2. CDR3 in amino acids: CAWARGTSGTGELFF. Partial CDR3 DNA: TGTGCCTGGGCACGCGGGACTAGCGGGACCGGGGAG.